These 12 T cell receptor beta chains came from one sample sequenced in a study of technical replicates of blood from several donors. Assay: immunoSEQ multiplex PCR; the TCRdb copy retains only in-frame clones and omits some. This sample has tens of thousands of clones, with 85% to 95% found just once. Sequences were obtained from T cells isolated from PBMCs. These receptors were collected from a human donor in good health.

This clone was found once. This chain uses TRBV30 with TRBJ2-7; no firm D call. Germline CDR1 GTSNPN, CDR2 SVGIG (reference sequence). V lost 3 bases and J lost 1, with 7 bases in between. The CDR3 spans 12 residues. The CDR3 coding sequence is TGTGCCTGGAGGACACCTTCCTACGAGCAGTACTTC. It translates to CAWRTPSYEQYF.

This sequence joins TRBV30 and TRBJ1-1; no clear D gene. The CDR3 totals 14 residues. The V end lost 1 base, the J end lost 4 bases, and 13 bases lay between the germline ends. Germline values: CDR1 GTSNPN, CDR2 SVGIG (reference sequence). The CDR3 loop reads CAWSAAPSGTEAFF. Here the CDR3 DNA reads TGTGCCTGGAGTGCGGCCCCATCGGGCACTGAAGCTTTCTTT.

This clone was recorded a few times. J is TRBJ1-1 and V is TRBV30; maybe TRBD1 (5 bases). There are 13 residues in the CDR3. Per germline, CDR1 GTSNPN and CDR2 SVGIG (reference sequence). V gave up 3 bases and J gave up 11 bases, with 19 bases separating them. Here the CDR3 DNA reads TGTGCCTGGAGGGCCTACGCCAGGGATCCGGCTTTCTTT. This translates into CAWRAYARDPAFF.

The rearrangement joins TRBV7-9 to TRBJ2-3; no firm D call. This CDR3 comprises 14 residues. With 1 base removed from V and 0 bases from J, the gap between germline ends came to 5 bases. Germline V gene sequence: CDR1 SEHNR, CDR2 FQNEAQ (reference sequence). The CDR3 DNA reads as TGTGCCAGCAGCTTAGTAGTTAGCACAGATACGCAGTATTTT. Translating it yields CASSLVVSTDTQYF.

CDR3 sequence reads: CASSEWQTGHQETQYF. The CDR3 DNA follows: TGTGCCAGCAGTGAGTGGCAGACAGGTCACCAAGAGACCCAGTACTTC. This chain connects TRBV25-1 to TRBJ2-5; tentative D call: TRBD1 (6 bases). V gave up 3 bases and J gave up 0 bases, with 14 bases separating them. Germline lookup yields CDR1 MGHDK and CDR2 SYGVNS. The CDR3 runs 16 residues.

The gene calls are TRBV11-3 and TRBJ2-1; D not resolved. This CDR3 has 15 amino acids. Deletions cut 0 bases from V and 5 bases from J, with 11 bases between. Germline lookup yields CDR1 SGHNT and CDR2 YENEEA. The CDR3 loop reads CASSLDRRLNNEQFF. The DNA of the CDR3 is TGTGCCAGCAGCTTAGATCGGCGGCTAAACAATGAGCAGTTCTTC. The variable domain in full, completed from reference TRBV11-3 and TRBJ2-1, reads EAGVVQSPRYKIIEKKQPVAFWCNPISGHNTLYWYLQNLGQGPELLIRYENEEAVDDSQLPKDRFSAERLKGVDSTLKIQPAELGDSAVYLCASSLDRRLNNEQFFGPGTRLTVL.

The chain recombines TRBV9 with TRBJ1-6; unclear D gene. CDR3 length: 18 residues. Between the trimmed V and J ends, which lost 3 bases and 7 bases, there was a span of 23 bases. Germline lookup yields CDR1 SGDLS and CDR2 YYNGEE. This CDR3 is CASSGSTPLAELNSPLHF. The CDR3 coding sequence is TGTGCCAGCAGCGGTAGTACCCCCCTAGCGGAGCTGAATTCACCCCTCCACTTT.

In this sample, this clone turned up once. This chain links TRBV11-3 with TRBJ2-5, with TRBD2 matching 10 bases. This CDR3 has 16 amino acids. The J segment lost 0 bases and the V segment lost 5 bases, leaving 6 bases of the junction unmatched. Germline V gene lookup returns CDR1 SGHNT and CDR2 YENEEA. CDR3 DNA: TGTGCCAGCAGCGACCACGGACTAGCGGACCAAGAGACCCAGTACTTC. Residues: CASSDHGLADQETQYF.

CDR3 sequence: CASAGETNEKLFF. CDR3 sequence (DNA): TGCGCCAGCGCCGGAGAAACTAATGAAAAACTGTTTTTT. This chain connects TRBV5-1 to TRBJ1-4; D ambiguous. CDR3 length: 13 residues. The V end was cut by 7 bases, the J end by 1 base, with 8 bases between. CDR1 and CDR2 (germline): SGHRS, YFSETQ.

This clone was observed a single time. V is TRBV28 and J is TRBJ2-5; the match to TRBD2 covers 10 bases. CDR3 length: 18 amino acids. V was clipped by 2 bases and J by 1 base; unmatched bases: 10. CDR1 and CDR2 from the germline V gene are MDHEN and SYDVKM. The CDR3 DNA reads as TGTGCCAGCAGTTTAGGGGCCCGACTAGCGGGTTTCCAAGAGACCCAGTACTTC. Its translation is CASSLGARLAGFQETQYF.

V and J are TRBV29-1 and TRBJ2-7; the D is unclear. CDR3 size: 14 residues. CDR1 and CDR2 from the germline V gene are SQVTM and ANQGSEA. The germline V and J ends were trimmed by 4 bases and 2 bases, with 15 bases remaining between them. CDR3 nucleotides: TGCAGCGTTGTCCCCATGGCAGACACCTACGAGCAGTACTTC. Amino acids: CSVVPMADTYEQYF.

The CDR3 sequence is CASSLAPGEQFF. DNA for the CDR3: TGCGCCAGCAGCTTGGCTCCAGGAGAGCAGTTCTTC. The chain employs TRBV5-1 and TRBJ2-1; no definite D call. V was cut by 0 bases and J by 10 bases, with 8 bases left in between. Germline V CDR1 and CDR2: SGHRS, YFSETQ. The CDR3 consists of 12 residues.